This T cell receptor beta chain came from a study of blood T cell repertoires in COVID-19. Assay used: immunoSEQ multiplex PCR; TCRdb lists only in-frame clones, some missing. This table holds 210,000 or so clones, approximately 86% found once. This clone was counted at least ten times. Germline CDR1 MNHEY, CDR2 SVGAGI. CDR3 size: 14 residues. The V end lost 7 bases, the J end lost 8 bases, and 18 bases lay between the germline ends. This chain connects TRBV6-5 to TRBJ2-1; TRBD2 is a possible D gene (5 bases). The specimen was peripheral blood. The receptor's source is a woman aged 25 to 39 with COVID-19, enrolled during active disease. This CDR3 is CASNAGPAEYEQFF. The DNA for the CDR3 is TGTGCCAGCAATGCGGGCCCGGCGGAATATGAGCAGTTCTTC.